These 11 T cell receptor beta chains were sequenced from one sample in a study of T-cell memory formation after mild COVID-19. Each CDR3 protein gets one entry after TCRdb re-called the 5' RACE reads with MiXCR. The sample includes some 350,000 distinct CDR3 sequences, over 10% of them seen just once. Sequenced sample: PBMCs or a T cell subset sorted from them (not recorded which). Source of these receptors: a man aged 18 to 30 who had mild COVID-19 (a few samples of this study predate the infection). Cell type and time point are not known.

This clonotype was recorded at least ten times. The V gene is TRBV5-1, the J gene TRBJ2-1, with D unresolved. Trimming shortened V by 0 bases and J by 0 bases, and 7 bases separated the two germline ends. The V gene's germline CDR1 is SGHRS and CDR2 YFSETQ. CDR3 length: 15 residues. CDR3 residues: CASSLALLSYNEQFF. The CDR3 DNA reads TGCGCCAGCAGCTTGGCCCTACTCTCCTACAATGAGCAGTTCTTC.

V and J are TRBV18 and TRBJ2-6, with 7 bases matching TRBD2. The CDR3 totals 16 residues. Germline trimming cut 3 bases from V and 2 bases from J; bases unmatched to any gene: 4. CDR1 is KGHSH and CDR2 is LQKENI in the germline V gene. The CDR3 coding sequence is TGTGCCAGCTCACCTCAAGCGGGGACTGGGGCCAACGTCCTGACTTTC. Translating gives CASSPQAGTGANVLTF. The complete variable domain, with remaining parts taken from reference TRBV18 and TRBJ2-6, reads NAGVMQNPRHLVRRRGQEARLRCSPMKGHSHVYWYRQLPEEGLKFMVYLQKENIIDESGMPKERFSAEFPKEGPSILRIQQVVRGDSAAYFCASSPQAGTGANVLTFGAGSRLTVL.

The genes are TRBV18 and TRBJ2-1; TRBD2 agrees at 11 bases. Per germline, CDR1 KGHSH and CDR2 LQKENI. J was trimmed by 3 bases and V by 0 bases; bases with no gene match: 4. This CDR3 has 17 residues. The CDR3 sequence is CASSPPSGGAYYNEQFF. The CDR3 nucleotides are TGTGCCAGCTCACCACCTAGCGGGGGGGCGTACTACAATGAGCAGTTCTTC.

The chain employs TRBV7-2 and TRBJ2-5; D is ambiguous. Germline values: CDR1 SGHTA, CDR2 FQGNSA. The CDR3 has 12 amino acids. Between the trimmed V and J ends, which lost 5 bases and 4 bases, there was a span of 8 bases. In DNA form, the CDR3 reads TGTGCCAGCAGCCCGGACGCAGAGACCCAGTACTTC. This sequence encodes CASSPDAETQYF.

The chain links TRBV24-1 to TRBJ1-2, with a weak D call TRBD1 (6 bases). Trimming pared 5 bases from V and 1 base from J, leaving 22 bases between. In germline, CDR1 is KGHDR, CDR2 SFDVKD. This CDR3 has 18 amino acids. CDR3 amino acids: CATSGSTGRTAFNYGYTF. CDR3 coding DNA: TGTGCCACCAGTGGTTCCACAGGGCGGACTGCCTTTAACTATGGCTACACCTTC.

This clonotype was detected only a few times. The rearrangement uses TRBV6-6 and TRBJ2-3; TRBD2 aligns across 9 bases. The CDR3 is made up of 15 amino acids. J was trimmed by 1 base and V by 6 bases; bases with no gene match: 5. Germline assignment: CDR1 MNHNY and CDR2 SVGAGI (reference sequence). This chain's CDR3 is CASRSSGVGTDTQYF. The DNA for the CDR3 is TGTGCCAGCAGGTCTAGCGGGGTTGGCACAGATACGCAGTATTTT.

The sample holds a few counts of this clonotype. V is TRBV4-3 and J is TRBJ2-7, with D possibly matching TRBD1 (6 bases). V was trimmed by 3 bases and J by 4 bases, leaving 16 bases between them. CDR3 length: 15 residues. The germline gives CDR1 LGHNA, CDR2 YSLEER. The CDR3 nucleotides read TGCGCCAGCAGCCAGGGGGCTGGGACAATTTACGAGCAGTACTTC. This encodes CASSQGAGTIYEQYF.

V usage is TRBV6-2 or TRBV6-3 and J usage is TRBJ2-1, with D perhaps TRBD2 (6 bases). The V end was cut by 4 bases, the J end by 3 bases, with 10 bases between. This CDR3 has 14 amino acids. Looked up from germline, CDR1 is MNHEY and CDR2 is SVGEGT. Here the CDR3 reads CASSSEGLYNEQFF. CDR3 DNA sequence: TGTGCCAGCAGTTCAGAGGGACTCTACAATGAGCAGTTCTTC.

The V call is TRBV5-5, the J call TRBJ2-2; 10 bases agree with TRBD1. Germline V CDR1 and CDR2: SGHKS, YYEKEE (reference sequence). This CDR3 spans 16 amino acids. With V trimmed by 3 bases and J by 6 bases, 8 bases remained unmatched. CDR3 in DNA: TGTGCCAGCAGCTCAACGGGACAGGGGTCCCCCGGGGAGCTGTTTTTT. It codes for CASSSTGQGSPGELFF.

A few counts support this clonotype. The CDR3, as DNA: TGTGCCAGCAGTGACCGGGACCCCTGGGACACTGAAGCTTTCTTT. Amino acid sequence: CASSDRDPWDTEAFF. V and J are TRBV6-1 and TRBJ1-1; D is possibly TRBD1 (5 bases). Germline V gene lookup returns CDR1 MNHNS and CDR2 SASEGT. The ends were cut back, 3 bases at V and 3 bases at J, with 14 bases in the middle. The CDR3 contains 15 residues.

This rearrangement joins TRBV5-1 to TRBJ1-2; the match to TRBD1 covers 7 bases. CDR3 length: 14 residues. Germline lookup yields CDR1 SGHRS and CDR2 YFSETQ. With 4 bases clipped from V and 6 bases from J, the junction kept 9 bases outside the gene matches. CDR3 residues: CASSTTGALNGYTF. In nucleotides, the CDR3 is TGCGCCAGCAGCACCACAGGGGCGTTGAATGGCTACACCTTC.